This TCR beta chain emerged from a study of blood T cell repertoires in COVID-19. Germline loops: CDR1 SGHAT, CDR2 FQNNGV. The CDR3 covers 13 residues. V was pared by 3 bases and J by 5 bases, with 8 bases between. In the source study's methods: Quantification of nucleated cells was approximated via reference gene primer amplification. The method was immunoSEQ multiplex PCR; TCRdb's version includes in-frame clones alone and lacks a portion of them. The DNA gave D and trimming, while V, J and clone size come from that table. The sample yields around 280,000 clones, around nine tenths seen once. This receptor was taken from a man in his 70s with acute or convalescent COVID-19. The sequencing input was peripheral blood. This chain uses TRBV11-2 with TRBJ1-5; tentative D call: TRBD1 (6 bases). The chain's CDR3 is CASSFSGDQPQHF. The CDR3 DNA sequence: TGTGCCAGCAGCTTCTCAGGGGATCAGCCCCAGCATTTT.